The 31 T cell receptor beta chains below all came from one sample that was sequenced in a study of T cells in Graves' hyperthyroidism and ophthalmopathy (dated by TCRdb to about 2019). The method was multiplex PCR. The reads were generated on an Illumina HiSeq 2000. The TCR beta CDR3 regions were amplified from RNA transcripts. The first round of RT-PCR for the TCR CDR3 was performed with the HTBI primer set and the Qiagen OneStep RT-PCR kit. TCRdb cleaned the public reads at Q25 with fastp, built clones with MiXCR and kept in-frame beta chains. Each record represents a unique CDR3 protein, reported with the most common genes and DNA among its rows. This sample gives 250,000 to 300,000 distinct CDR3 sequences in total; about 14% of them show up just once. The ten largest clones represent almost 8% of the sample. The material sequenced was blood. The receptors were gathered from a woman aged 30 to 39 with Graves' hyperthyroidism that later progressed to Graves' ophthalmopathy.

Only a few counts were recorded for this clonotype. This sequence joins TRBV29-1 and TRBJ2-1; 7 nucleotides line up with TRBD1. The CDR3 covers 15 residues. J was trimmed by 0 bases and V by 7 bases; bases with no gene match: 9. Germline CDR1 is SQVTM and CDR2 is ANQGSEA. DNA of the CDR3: TGCAGCGCCGGGACAGAACTGAGCTCCTACAATGAGCAGTTCTTC. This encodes CSAGTELSSYNEQFF.

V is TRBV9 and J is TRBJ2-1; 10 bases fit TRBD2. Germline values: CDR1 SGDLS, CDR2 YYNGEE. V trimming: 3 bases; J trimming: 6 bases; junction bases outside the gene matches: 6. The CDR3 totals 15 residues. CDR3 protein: CASSATSGTLNEQFF. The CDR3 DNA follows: TGTGCCAGCAGCGCTACTAGCGGGACGCTCAATGAGCAGTTCTTC.

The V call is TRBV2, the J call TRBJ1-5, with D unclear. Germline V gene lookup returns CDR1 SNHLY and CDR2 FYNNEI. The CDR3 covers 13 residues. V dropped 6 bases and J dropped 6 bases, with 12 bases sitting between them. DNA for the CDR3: TGTGCCAGCAGAGGAGGGTGGGGTCAGCCCCAGCATTTT. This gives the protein CASRGGWGQPQHF.

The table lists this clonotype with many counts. The CDR3 DNA reads TGCGCCAGCAGCCAAGCCTTCAGCGGGAGCTCCTACGAGCAGTACTTC. Its protein product is CASSQAFSGSSYEQYF. V and J are TRBV4-3 and TRBJ2-7; TRBD2 aligns across 8 bases. V was pared by 1 base and J by 0 bases, with 5 bases of the junction left unmatched. Germline CDR1 is LGHNA and CDR2 is YSLEER. This CDR3 has 16 residues.

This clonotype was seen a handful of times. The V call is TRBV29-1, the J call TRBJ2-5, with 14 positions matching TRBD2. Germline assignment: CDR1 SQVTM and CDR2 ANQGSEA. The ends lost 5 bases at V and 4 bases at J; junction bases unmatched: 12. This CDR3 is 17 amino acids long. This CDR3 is CSVLMGLAGVFGETQYF. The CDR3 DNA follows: TGCAGCGTTCTAATGGGACTAGCGGGAGTCTTTGGAGAGACCCAGTACTTC.

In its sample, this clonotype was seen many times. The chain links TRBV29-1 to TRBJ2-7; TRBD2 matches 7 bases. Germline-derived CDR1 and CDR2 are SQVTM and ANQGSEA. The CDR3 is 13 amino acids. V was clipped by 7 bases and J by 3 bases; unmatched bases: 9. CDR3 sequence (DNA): TGCAGCGCGATGCTAGCGGAGGGCTACGAGCAGTACTTC. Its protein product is CSAMLAEGYEQYF.

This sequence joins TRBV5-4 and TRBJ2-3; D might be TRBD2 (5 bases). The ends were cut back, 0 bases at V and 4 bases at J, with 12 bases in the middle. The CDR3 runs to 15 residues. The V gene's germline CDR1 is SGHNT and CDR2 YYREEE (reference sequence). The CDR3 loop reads CASSLGGLIADTQYF. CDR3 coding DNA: TGTGCCAGCAGCTTGGGCGGGTTGATCGCAGATACGCAGTATTTT.

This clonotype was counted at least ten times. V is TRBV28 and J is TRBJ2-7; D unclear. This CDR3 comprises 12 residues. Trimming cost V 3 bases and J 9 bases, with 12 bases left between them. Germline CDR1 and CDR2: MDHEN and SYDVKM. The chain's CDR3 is CASSFPISRQYF. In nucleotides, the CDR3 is TGTGCCAGCAGTTTCCCCATCTCACGGCAGTACTTC.

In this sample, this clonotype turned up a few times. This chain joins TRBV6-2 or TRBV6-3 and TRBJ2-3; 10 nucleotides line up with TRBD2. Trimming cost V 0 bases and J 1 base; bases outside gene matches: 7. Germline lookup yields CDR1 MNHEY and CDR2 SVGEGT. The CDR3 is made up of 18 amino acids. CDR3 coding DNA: TGTGCCAGCAGTTACTCGCTAGCGGGAGTGAGTGGCACAGATACGCAGTATTTT. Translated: CASSYSLAGVSGTDTQYF.

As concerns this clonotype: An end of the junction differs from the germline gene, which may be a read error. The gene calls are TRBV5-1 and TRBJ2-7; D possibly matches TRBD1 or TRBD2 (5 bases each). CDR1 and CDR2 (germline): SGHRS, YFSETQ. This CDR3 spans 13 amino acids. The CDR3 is CASSDEKGTEQYF. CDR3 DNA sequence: TGTGCCAGCAGTGATGAGAAAGGGACCGAGCAGTACTTC.

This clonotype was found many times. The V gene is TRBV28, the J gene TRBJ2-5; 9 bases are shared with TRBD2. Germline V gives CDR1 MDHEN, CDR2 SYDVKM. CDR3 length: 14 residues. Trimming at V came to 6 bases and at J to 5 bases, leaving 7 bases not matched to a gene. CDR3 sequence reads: CASSSAGGRETQYF. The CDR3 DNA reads TGTGCCAGCAGCTCCGCGGGAGGGCGGGAGACCCAGTACTTC.

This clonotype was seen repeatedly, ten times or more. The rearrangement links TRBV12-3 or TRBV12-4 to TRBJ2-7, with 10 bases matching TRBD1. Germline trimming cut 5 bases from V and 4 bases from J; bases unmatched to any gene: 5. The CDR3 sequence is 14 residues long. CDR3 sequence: CASSTGTGVYEQYF. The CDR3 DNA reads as TGTGCCAGCAGTACCGGGACAGGGGTTTACGAGCAGTACTTC.

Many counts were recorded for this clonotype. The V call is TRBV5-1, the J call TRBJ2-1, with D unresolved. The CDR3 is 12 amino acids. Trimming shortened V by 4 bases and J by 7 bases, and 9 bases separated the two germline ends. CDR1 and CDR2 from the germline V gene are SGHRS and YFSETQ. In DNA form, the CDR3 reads TGCGCCAGCAGCGCCGCGAAAAATGAGCAGTTCTTC. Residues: CASSAAKNEQFF.

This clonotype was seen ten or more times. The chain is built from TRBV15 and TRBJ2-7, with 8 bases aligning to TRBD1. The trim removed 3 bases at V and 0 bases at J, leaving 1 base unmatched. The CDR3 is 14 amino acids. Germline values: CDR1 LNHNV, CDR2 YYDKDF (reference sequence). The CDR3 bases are TGTGCCACCAGCAGTGGACAGGGCTCCTACGAGCAGTACTTC. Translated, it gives CATSSGQGSYEQYF.

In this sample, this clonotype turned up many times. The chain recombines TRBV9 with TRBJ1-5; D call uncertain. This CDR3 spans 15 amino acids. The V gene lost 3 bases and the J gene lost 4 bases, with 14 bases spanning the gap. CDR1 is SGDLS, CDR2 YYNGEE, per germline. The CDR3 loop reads CASSAGGTGNQPQHF. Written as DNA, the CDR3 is TGTGCCAGCAGCGCCGGAGGTACGGGTAATCAGCCCCAGCATTTT.

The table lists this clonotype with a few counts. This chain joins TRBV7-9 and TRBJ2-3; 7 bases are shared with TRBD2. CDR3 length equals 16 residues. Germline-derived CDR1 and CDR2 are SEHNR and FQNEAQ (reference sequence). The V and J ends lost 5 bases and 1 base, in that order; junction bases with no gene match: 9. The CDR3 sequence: CASSAGEGGGTDTQYF. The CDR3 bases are TGTGCCAGCAGCGCGGGGGAGGGTGGGGGCACAGATACGCAGTATTTT.

CDR3 DNA: TGTGCCAGCAGGCCGGACTATGAATATACGCAGTATTTT. Its protein is CASRPDYEYTQYF. The V and J genes are TRBV3-1 and TRBJ2-3; D may be TRBD2 (6 bases). Trimming pared 6 bases from V and 7 bases from J, leaving 14 bases between. Per germline, CDR1 LGHDT and CDR2 YNNKEL (reference sequence). The CDR3 totals 13 residues.

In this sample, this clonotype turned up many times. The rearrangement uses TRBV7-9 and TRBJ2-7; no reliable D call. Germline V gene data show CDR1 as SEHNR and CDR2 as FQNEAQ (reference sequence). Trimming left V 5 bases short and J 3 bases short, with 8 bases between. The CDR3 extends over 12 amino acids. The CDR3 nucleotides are TGTGCCAGCAGCGGAAGGTACTACGAGCAGTACTTC. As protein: CASSGRYYEQYF.

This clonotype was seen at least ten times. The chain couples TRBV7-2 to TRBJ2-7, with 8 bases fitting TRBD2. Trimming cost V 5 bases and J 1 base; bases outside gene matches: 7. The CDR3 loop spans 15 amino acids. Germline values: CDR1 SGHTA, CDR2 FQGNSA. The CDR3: CASSLGLDLSYEQYF. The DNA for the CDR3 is TGTGCCAGCAGCCTGGGACTAGATTTGTCCTACGAGCAGTACTTC.

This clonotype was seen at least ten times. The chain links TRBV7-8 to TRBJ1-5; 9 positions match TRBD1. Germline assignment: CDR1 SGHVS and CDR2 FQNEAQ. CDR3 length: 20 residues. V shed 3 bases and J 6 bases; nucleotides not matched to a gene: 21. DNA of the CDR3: TGTGCCAGCAGCTTCGGCTATATAAGAACTGGACAGGGGTTTCGTCAGCCCCAGCATTTT. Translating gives CASSFGYIRTGQGFRQPQHF. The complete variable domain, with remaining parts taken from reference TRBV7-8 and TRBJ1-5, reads GAGVSQSPRYKVAKRGQDVALRCDPISGHVSLFWYQQALGQGPEFLTYFQNEAQLDKSGLPSDRFFAERPEGSVSTLKIQRTQQEDSAVYLCASSFGYIRTGQGFRQPQHFGDGTRLSIL.

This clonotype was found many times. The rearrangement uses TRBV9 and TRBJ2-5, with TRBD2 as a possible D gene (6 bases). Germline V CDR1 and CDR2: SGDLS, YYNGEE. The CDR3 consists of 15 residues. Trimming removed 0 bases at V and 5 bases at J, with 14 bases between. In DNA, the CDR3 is TGTGCCAGCAGCGTAGCACTAGCCCGACGGGAGACCCAGTACTTC. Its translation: CASSVALARRETQYF.

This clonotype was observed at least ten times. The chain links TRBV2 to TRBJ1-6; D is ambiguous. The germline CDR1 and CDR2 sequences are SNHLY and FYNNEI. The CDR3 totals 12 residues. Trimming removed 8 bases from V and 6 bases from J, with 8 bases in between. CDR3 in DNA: TGTGCCAGCTTGGCGGCTAATTCACCCCTCCACTTT. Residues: CASLAANSPLHF.

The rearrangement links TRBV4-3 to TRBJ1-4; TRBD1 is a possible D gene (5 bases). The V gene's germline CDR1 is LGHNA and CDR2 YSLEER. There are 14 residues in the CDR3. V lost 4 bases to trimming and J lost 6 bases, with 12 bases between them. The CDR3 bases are TGCGCCAGCAGCCGTCTTGGGGGGGATGAAAAACTGTTTTTT. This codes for CASSRLGGDEKLFF.

The CDR3 nucleotides read TGTGCCAGCACTTGGGGTGGGGAGACCCAGTACTTC. Its translation is CASTWGGETQYF. The genes are TRBV12-3 or TRBV12-4 and TRBJ2-5; D uncertain. The CDR3 loop spans 12 amino acids. V was trimmed by 7 bases and J by 5 bases, leaving 11 bases between them.

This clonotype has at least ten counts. The CDR3 DNA reads TGTGCCAGCAGCCTAGATCTGGGGACAAGGAGAAACACCATATATTTT. It translates to CASSLDLGTRRNTIYF. This rearrangement joins TRBV7-9 to TRBJ1-3; tentative D call: TRBD1 (6 bases). Germline V gene data show CDR1 as SEHNR and CDR2 as FQNEAQ (reference sequence). The CDR3 loop spans 16 amino acids. V lost 5 bases and J 5 bases, leaving 19 bases between the germline ends.

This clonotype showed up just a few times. CDR3 DNA: TGTGCCAGTAGTATAGGGGGCCAGGGGGTGAAACTGTTTTTT. The encoded protein is CASSIGGQGVKLFF. The V gene is TRBV19, the J gene TRBJ1-4, with TRBD1 matching over 7 bases. J was trimmed by 11 bases and V by 1 base; bases with no gene match: 7. Germline CDR1 LNHDA, CDR2 SQIVND (reference sequence). This CDR3 has 14 amino acids.

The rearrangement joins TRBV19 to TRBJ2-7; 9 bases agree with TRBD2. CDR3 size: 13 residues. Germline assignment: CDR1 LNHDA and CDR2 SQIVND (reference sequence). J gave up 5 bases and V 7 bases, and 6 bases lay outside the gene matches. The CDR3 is CASTSGIGDEQYF. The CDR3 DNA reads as TGTGCCAGTACTAGCGGGATCGGAGACGAGCAGTACTTC.

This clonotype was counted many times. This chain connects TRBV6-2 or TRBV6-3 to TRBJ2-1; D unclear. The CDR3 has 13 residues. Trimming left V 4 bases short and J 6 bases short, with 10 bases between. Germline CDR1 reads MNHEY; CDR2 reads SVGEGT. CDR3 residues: CASSLGPANEQFF. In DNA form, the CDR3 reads TGTGCCAGCAGTTTAGGTCCTGCCAATGAGCAGTTCTTC.

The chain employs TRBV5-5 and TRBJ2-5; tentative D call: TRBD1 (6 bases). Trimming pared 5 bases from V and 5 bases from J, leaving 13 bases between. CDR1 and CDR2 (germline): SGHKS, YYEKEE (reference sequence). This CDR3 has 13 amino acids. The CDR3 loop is CASSRDNGETQYF. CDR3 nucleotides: TGTGCCAGCAGTCGGGACAACGGGGAGACCCAGTACTTC.

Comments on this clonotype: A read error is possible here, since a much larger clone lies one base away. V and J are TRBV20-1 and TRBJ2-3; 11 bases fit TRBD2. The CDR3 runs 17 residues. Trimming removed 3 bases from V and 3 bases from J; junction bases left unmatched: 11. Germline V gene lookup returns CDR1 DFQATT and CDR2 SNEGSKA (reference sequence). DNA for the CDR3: TGCAGTGCTAGGACACCAATAGCGGGAGGGCCGACAGATACGCAGTATTTT. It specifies CSARTPIAGGPTDTQYF.

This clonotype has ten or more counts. This CDR3 reads CASSLLLVVTLTGELFF. The CDR3 coding sequence is TGTGCCAGCAGCTTATTGTTGGTGGTCACCTTGACCGGGGAGCTGTTTTTT. V is TRBV7-8 and J is TRBJ2-2, with D uncertain. The CDR3 totals 17 residues. V shed 2 bases and J shed 5 bases, with 18 bases lying between them. The germline V gene has CDR1 SGHVS and CDR2 FQNEAQ. Full variable domain (remainder filled in from reference TRBV7-8 and TRBJ2-2): GAGVSQSPRYKVAKRGQDVALRCDPISGHVSLFWYQQALGQGPEFLTYFQNEAQLDKSGLPSDRFFAERPEGSVSTLKIQRTQQEDSAVYLCASSLLLVVTLTGELFFGEGSRLTVL.